This T cell receptor beta chain was sequenced during a study of T cell repertoires in ileal Crohn's disease. CDR3 length equals 14 residues. Trimming removed 2 bases at V and 2 bases at J, with 9 bases between. The germline CDR1 and CDR2 sequences are SGHVS and FQNEAQ. This table comes from immunoSEQ multiplex PCR, and its TCRdb copy is limited to in-frame clones, with some not included. This table holds about 8,300 clones, roughly four fifths found once. V and J are TRBV7-8 and TRBJ1-2, with D uncertain. Sequencing was carried out using ileal tissue. The origin of this receptor is an adult with Crohn's disease. CDR3 loop: CASSLPGRNYGYTF. The CDR3, as DNA: TGTGCCAGCAGCTTACCTGGGAGGAACTATGGCTACACCTTC. The full variable domain, completed using reference TRBV7-8 and TRBJ1-2, is GAGVSQSPRYKVAKRGQDVALRCDPISGHVSLFWYQQALGQGPEFLTYFQNEAQLDKSGLPSDRFFAERPEGSVSTLKIQRTQQEDSAVYLCASSLPGRNYGYTFGSGTRLTVV.